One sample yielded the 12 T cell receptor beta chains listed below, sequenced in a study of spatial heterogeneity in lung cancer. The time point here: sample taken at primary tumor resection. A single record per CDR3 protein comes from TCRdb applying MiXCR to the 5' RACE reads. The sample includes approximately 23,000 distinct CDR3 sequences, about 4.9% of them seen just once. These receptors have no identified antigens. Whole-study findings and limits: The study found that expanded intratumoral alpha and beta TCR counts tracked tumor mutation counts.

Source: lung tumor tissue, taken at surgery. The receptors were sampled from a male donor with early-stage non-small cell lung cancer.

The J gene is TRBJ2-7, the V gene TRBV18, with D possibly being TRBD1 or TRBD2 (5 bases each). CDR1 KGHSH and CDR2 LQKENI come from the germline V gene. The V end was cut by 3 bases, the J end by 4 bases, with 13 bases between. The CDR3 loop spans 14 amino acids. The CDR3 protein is CASSPRDPPYEQYF. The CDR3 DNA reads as TGTGCCAGCTCACCTCGGGACCCTCCGTACGAGCAGTACTTC.

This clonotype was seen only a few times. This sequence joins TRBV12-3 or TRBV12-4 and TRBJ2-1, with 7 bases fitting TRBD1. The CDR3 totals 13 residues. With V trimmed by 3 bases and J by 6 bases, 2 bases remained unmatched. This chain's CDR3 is CASSLNRGNEQFF. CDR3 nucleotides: TGTGCCAGCAGTTTGAACAGGGGCAATGAGCAGTTCTTC.

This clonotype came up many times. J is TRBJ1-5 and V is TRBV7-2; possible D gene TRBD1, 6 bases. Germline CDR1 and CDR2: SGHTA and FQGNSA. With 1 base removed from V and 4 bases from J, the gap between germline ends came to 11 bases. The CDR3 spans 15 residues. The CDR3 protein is CASSLVGTPNQPQHF. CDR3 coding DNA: TGTGCCAGCAGCTTAGTCGGGACACCTAATCAGCCCCAGCATTTT.

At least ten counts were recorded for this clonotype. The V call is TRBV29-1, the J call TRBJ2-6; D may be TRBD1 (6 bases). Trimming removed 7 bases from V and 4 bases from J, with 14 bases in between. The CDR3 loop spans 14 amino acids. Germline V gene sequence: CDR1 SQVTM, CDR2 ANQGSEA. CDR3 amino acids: CSALQGSGANVLTF. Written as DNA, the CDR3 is TGCAGCGCCCTACAGGGATCAGGGGCCAACGTCCTGACTTTC.

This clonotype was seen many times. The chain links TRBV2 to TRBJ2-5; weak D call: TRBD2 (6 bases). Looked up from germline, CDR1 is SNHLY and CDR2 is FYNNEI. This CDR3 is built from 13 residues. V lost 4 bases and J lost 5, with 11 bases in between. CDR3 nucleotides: TGTGCCAGCAGTGGGGCGGGGCGGGAGACCCAGTACTTC. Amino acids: CASSGAGRETQYF.

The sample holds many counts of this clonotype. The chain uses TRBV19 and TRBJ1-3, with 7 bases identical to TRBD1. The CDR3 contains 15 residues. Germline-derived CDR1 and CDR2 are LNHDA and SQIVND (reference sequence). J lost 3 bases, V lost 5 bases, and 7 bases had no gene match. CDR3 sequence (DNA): TGTGCCAGTAGTGATCGCCGGACAGGTGGAAACACCATATATTTT. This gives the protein CASSDRRTGGNTIYF.

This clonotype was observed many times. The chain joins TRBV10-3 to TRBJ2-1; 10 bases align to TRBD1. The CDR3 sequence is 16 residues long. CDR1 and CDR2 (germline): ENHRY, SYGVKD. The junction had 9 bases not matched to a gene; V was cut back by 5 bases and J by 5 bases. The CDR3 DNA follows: TGTGCCATCAGTTATACCGGGACAGGGGACCACAATGAGCAGTTCTTC. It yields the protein CAISYTGTGDHNEQFF.

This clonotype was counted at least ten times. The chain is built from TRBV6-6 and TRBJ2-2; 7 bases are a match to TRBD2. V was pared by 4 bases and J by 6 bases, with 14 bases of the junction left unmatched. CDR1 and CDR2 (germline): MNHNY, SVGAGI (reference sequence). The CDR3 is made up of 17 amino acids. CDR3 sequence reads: CASSSSMGGSQAGELFF. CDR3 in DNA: TGTGCCAGCAGTTCGTCGATGGGCGGGAGTCAGGCCGGGGAGCTGTTTTTT.

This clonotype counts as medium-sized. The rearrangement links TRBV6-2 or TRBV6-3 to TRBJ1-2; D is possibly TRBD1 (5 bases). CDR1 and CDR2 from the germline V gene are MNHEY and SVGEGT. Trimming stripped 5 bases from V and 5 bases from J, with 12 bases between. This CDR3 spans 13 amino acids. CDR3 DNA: TGTGCCAGCAGTCTCGGCGGGACGTATGGCTACACCTTC. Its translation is CASSLGGTYGYTF.

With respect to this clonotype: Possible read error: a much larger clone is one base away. CDR3 loop: CASSRLLAPDTQYF. The CDR3 bases are TGTGCCAGCAGTAGACTACTAGCCCCAGATACGCAGTATTTT. The chain carries TRBV12-3 or TRBV12-4 and TRBJ2-3, with a tentative D call TRBD2 (6 bases). Deletions cut 5 bases from V and 4 bases from J, with 13 bases between. The CDR3 length is 14 residues.

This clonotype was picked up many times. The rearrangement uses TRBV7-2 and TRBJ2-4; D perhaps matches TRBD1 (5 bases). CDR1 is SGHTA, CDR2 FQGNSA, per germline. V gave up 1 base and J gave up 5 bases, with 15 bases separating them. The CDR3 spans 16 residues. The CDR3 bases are TGTGCCAGCAGCTTAGACAGGTGGATCCCCCAAAACATTCAGTACTTC. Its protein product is CASSLDRWIPQNIQYF.

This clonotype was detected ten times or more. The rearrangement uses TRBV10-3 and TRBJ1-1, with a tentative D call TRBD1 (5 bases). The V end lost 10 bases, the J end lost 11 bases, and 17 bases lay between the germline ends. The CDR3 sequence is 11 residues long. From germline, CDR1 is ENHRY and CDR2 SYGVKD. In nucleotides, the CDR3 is TGTGCCACCTCGGGACCAAAAGAGGCTTTCTTT. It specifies CATSGPKEAFF.